This TCR beta chain was sequenced for a study of cytomegalovirus exposure and HLA in healthy donors. CDR3 size: 14 residues. The germline V gene encodes CDR1 MNHEY and CDR2 SMNVEV (reference sequence). V trimming: 4 bases; J trimming: 7 bases; junction bases outside the gene matches: 7. Data came from immunoSEQ multiplex PCR; TCRdb stores just in-frame clones and leaves some out. Of 110,000 or so clones detected, about 91% appear once; the ten largest clones hold 1.5% to 2%. The sequence was collected from a young man in good health and CMV-seronegative. The chain couples TRBV27 to TRBJ1-5; 7 bases align to TRBD1. The sequencing input was PBMCs. The chain's CDR3 is CASSSRGLGQPQHF. The CDR3 DNA reads TGTGCCAGCAGTTCGAGGGGGCTTGGGCAGCCCCAGCATTTT.